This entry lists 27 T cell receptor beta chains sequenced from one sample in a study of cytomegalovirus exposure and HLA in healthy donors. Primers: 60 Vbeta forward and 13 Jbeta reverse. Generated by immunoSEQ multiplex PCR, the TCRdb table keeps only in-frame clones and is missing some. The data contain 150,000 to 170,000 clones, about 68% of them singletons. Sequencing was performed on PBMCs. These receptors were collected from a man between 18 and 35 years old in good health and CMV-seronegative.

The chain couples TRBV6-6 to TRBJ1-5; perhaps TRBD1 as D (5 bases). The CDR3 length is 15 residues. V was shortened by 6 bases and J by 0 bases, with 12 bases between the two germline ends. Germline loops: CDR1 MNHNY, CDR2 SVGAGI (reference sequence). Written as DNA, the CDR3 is TGTGCCAGCAGGCTTGACAGCCATAGCAATCAGCCCCAGCATTTT. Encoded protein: CASRLDSHSNQPQHF.

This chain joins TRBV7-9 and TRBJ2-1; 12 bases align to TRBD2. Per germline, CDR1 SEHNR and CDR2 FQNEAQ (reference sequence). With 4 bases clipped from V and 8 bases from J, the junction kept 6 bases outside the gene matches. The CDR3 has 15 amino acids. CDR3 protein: CASSSSGRAPDEQFF. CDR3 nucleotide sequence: TGTGCCAGCAGCTCTAGCGGGAGGGCCCCGGATGAGCAGTTCTTC.

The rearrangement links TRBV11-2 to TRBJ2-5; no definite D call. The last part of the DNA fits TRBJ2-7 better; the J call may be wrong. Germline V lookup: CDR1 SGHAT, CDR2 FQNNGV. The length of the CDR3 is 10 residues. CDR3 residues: CASAAYEQYF. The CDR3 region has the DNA TGTGCCAGCGCCGCGTACGAGCAGTACTTC.

This CDR3 is CASLGTGDGEQYF. CDR3 bases: TGTGCCAGCTTAGGGACAGGGGACGGCGAGCAGTACTTC. The chain carries TRBV18 and TRBJ2-5; 10 bases are shared with TRBD1. The DNA end is more similar to TRBJ2-7, so the J call may be wrong. Germline V gene sequence: CDR1 KGHSH, CDR2 LQKENI. This CDR3 spans 13 amino acids.

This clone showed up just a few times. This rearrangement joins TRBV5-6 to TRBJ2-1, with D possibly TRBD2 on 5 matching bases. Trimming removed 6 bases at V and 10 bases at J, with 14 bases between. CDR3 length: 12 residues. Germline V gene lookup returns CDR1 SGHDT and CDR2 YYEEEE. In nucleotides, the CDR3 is TGTGCCAGCACCCACACTAGTGGCGAGCAGTTCTTC. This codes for CASTHTSGEQFF.

The CDR3 is CASRGSQQGSQETQYF. The CDR3 DNA reads as TGTGCCAGTAGGGGCTCCCAACAGGGTTCCCAAGAGACCCAGTACTTC. The chain employs TRBV19 and TRBJ2-5; D might be TRBD1 (6 bases). CDR3 length equals 16 residues. Per the germline V gene, CDR1 is LNHDA and CDR2 is SQIVND (reference sequence). The V gene lost 6 bases and the J gene lost 1 base, with 18 bases spanning the gap. The complete variable domain, with remaining parts taken from reference TRBV19 and TRBJ2-5, reads DGGITQSPKYLFRKEGQNVTLSCEQNLNHDAMYWYRQDPGQGLRLIYYSQIVNDFQKGDIAEGYSVSREKKESFPLTVTSAQKNPTAFYLCASRGSQQGSQETQYFGPGTRLLVL.

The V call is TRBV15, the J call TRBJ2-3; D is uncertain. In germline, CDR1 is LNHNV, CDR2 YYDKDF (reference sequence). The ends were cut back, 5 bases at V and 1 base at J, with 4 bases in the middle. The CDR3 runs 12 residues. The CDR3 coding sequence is TGTGCCACCAGCCTACGCACAGATACGCAGTATTTT. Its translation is CATSLRTDTQYF.

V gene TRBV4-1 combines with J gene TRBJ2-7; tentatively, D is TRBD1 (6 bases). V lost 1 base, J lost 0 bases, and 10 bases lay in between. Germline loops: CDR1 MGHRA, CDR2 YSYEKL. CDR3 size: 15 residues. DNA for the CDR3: TGCGCCAGCAGCCAAGGTAGACAGGCCTCCTACGAGCAGTACTTC. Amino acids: CASSQGRQASYEQYF.

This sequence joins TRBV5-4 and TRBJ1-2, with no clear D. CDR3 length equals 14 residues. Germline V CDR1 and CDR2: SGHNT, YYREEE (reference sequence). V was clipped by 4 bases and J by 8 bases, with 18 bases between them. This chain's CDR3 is CASSLGNSPFGYTF. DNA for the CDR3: TGTGCCAGCAGCCTCGGGAACAGCCCTTTCGGCTACACCTTC.

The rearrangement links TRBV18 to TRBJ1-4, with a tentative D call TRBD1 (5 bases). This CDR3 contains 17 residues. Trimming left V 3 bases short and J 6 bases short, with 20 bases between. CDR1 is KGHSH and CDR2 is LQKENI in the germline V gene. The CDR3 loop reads CASSPTGGRERYEKLFF. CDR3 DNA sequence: TGTGCCAGCTCACCGACCGGGGGAAGGGAACGATATGAAAAACTGTTTTTT.

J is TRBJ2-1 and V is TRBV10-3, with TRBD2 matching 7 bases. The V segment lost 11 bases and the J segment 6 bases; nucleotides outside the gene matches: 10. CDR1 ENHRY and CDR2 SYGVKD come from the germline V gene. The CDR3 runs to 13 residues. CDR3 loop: CASQGRVGNEQFF. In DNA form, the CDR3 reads TGTGCCTCTCAAGGGAGGGTAGGCAATGAGCAGTTCTTC.

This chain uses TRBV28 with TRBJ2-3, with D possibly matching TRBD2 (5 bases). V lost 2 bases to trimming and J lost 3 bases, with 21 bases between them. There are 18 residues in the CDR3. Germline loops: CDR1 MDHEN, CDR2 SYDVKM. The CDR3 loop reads CASSLGSAGSIGTDTQYF. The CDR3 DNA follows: TGTGCCAGCAGTTTAGGGTCCGCGGGCAGTATTGGAACAGATACGCAGTATTTT. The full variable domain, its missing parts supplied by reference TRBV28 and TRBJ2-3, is DVKVTQSSRYLVKRTGEKVFLECVQDMDHENMFWYRQDPGLGLRLIYFSYDVKMKEKGDIPEGYSVSREKKERFSLILESASTNQTSMYLCASSLGSAGSIGTDTQYFGPGTRLTVL.

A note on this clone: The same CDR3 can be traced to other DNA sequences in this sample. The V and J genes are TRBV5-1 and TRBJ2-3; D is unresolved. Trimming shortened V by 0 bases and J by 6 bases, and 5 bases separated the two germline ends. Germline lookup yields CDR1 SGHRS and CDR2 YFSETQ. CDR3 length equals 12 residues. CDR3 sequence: CASSLAGDTQYF. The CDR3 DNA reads TGCGCCAGCAGCTTGGCCGGGGATACGCAGTATTTT.

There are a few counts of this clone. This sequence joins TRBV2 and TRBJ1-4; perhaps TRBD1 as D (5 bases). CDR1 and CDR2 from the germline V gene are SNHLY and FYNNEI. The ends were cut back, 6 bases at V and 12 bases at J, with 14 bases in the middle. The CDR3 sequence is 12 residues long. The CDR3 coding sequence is TGTGCCAGCAGACCAGACAGCCGGGAACTGTTTTTT. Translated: CASRPDSRELFF.

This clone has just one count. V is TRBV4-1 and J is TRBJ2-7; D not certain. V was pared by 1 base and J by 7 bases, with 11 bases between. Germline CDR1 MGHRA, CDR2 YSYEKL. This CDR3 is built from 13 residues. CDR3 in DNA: TGCGCCAGCAGCCAAGCTCAAGTACTGGAGCAGTACTTC. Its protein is CASSQAQVLEQYF.

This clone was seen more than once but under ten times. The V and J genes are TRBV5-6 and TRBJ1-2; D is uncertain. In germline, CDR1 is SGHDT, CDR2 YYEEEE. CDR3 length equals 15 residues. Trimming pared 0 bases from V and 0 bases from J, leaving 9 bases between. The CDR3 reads CASSLVAGSNYGYTF. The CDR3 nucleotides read TGTGCCAGCAGCTTGGTGGCCGGGTCTAACTATGGCTACACCTTC.

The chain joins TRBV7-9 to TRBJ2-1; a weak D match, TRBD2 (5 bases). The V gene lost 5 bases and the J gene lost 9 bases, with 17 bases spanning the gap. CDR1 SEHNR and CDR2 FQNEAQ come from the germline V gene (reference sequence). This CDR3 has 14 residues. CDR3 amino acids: CASSDRGSWGEQFF. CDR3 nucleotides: TGTGCCAGCAGCGATAGAGGGTCGTGGGGTGAGCAGTTCTTC.

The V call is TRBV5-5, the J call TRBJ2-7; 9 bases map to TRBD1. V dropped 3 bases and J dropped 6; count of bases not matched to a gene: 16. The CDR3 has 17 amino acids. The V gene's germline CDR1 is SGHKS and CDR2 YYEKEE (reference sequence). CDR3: CASSYLGTGNMLVEQYF. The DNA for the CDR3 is TGTGCCAGCAGCTACCTTGGGACAGGGAACATGTTGGTCGAGCAGTACTTC. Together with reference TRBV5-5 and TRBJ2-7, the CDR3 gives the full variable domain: DAGVTQSPTHLIKTRGQQVTLRCSPISGHKSVSWYQQVLGQGPQFIFQYYEKEERGRGNFPDRFSARQFPNYSSELNVNALLLGDSALYLCASSYLGTGNMLVEQYFGPGTRLTVT.

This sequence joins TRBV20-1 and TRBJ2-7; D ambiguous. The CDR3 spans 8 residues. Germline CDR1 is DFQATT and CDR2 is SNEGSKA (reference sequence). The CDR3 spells CIPGEQYF. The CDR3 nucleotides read TGCATCCCCGGGGAGCAGTACTTC.

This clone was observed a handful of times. CDR3 in amino acids: CASSLAAKTQYF. As DNA, the CDR3 is TGCGCCAGCAGCTTGGCCGCGAAAACCCAGTACTTC. The V gene is TRBV5-1, the J gene TRBJ2-5; no definite D call. Per germline, CDR1 SGHRS and CDR2 YFSETQ. Trimming pared 0 bases from V and 8 bases from J, leaving 8 bases between. The CDR3 is 12 amino acids.

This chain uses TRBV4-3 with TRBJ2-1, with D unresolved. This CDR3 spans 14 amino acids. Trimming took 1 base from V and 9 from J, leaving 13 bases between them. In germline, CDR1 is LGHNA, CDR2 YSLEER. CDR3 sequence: CASSQGVAAFEQFF. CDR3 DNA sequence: TGCGCCAGCAGCCAAGGGGTGGCGGCTTTTGAGCAGTTCTTC.

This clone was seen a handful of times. For the CDR3, the DNA is TGTGCCAGCAGCTTAGCTTCCGCGGCGGTTAGGGCTTTCTTT. This sequence encodes CASSLASAAVRAFF. V gene TRBV7-9 combines with J gene TRBJ1-1; no reliable D call. CDR1 SEHNR and CDR2 FQNEAQ come from the germline V gene (reference sequence). The CDR3 loop spans 14 amino acids. The V and J ends lost 0 bases and 11 bases respectively, with 16 bases between them.

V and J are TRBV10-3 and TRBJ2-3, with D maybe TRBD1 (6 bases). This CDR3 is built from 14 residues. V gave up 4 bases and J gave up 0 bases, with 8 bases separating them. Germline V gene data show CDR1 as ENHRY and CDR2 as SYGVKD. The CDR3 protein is CAISGDTSTDTQYF. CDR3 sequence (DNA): TGTGCCATCAGTGGGGACACTAGCACAGATACGCAGTATTTT.

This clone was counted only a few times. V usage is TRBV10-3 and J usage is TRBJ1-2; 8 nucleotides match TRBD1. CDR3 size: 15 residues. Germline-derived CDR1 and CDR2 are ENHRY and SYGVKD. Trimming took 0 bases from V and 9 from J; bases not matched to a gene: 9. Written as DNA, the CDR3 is TGTGCCATCAGTGAGTCGGGGGCCGGGACAGGACGCTACACCTTC. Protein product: CAISESGAGTGRYTF.

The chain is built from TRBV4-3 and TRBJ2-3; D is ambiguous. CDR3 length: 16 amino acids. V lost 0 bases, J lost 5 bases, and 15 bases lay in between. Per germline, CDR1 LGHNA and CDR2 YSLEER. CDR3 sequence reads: CASSQDHRRSLDTQYF. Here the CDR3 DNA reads TGCGCCAGCAGCCAAGATCACCGCCGCAGTCTAGATACGCAGTATTTT.

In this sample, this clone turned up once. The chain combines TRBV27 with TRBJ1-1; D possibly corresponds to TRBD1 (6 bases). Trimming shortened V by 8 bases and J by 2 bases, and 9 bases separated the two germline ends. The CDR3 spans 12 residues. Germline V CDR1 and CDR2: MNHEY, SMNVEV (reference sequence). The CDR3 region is CASGRGNTEAFF. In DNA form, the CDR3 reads TGTGCCAGCGGCAGGGGTAACACTGAAGCTTTCTTT.

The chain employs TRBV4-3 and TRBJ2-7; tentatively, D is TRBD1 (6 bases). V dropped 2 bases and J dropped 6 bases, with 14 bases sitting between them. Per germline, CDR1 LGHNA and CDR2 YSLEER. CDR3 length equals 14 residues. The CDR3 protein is CASSQHREMGEQYF. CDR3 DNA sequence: TGCGCCAGCAGCCAACACAGGGAGATGGGCGAGCAGTACTTC.